This T cell receptor (beta chain) stems from a study of regulatory T cells in long-lasting Graves disease. Study-wide points: TCR diversity was lower in persistent Graves' patients than in newly diagnosed ones. Thyroid tissue was not sampled; only peripheral blood was.

This clonotype was observed at least ten times. The antigen is undetermined. TCR beta libraries were built with iRepertoire HTBI primers and Arm-PCR of CDR3 regions. Using its own MiXCR run on the multiplex PCR reads, TCRdb lists one record per CDR3 protein. Of about 620,000 distinct CDR3 sequences in the sample, 15% to 20% were seen once. The time point denotes: newly diagnosed GD, antithyroid drugs for less than 3 months. Extracted PBMC RNA gave rise to the TCR library. This CDR3 has 16 amino acids. Germline CDR1 MDHEN, CDR2 SYDVKM. The V end lost 5 bases, the J end lost 5 bases, and 21 bases lay between the germline ends. These data were also reused for a study on T cells in Graves' hyperthyroidism and ophthalmopathy.

The TCR originated in a woman aged 25 to 45 with Graves disease. The sample was peripheral blood mononuclear cells (PBMCs), taken at new diagnosis, from a patient treated with antithyroid drugs. The chain carries TRBV28 and TRBJ1-2, with D maybe TRBD1 (6 bases). CDR3 sequence reads: CASSETGQPDYYGYTF. In DNA form, the CDR3 reads TGTGCCAGCAGTGAAACGGGACAACCCGACTATTATGGCTACACCTTC.